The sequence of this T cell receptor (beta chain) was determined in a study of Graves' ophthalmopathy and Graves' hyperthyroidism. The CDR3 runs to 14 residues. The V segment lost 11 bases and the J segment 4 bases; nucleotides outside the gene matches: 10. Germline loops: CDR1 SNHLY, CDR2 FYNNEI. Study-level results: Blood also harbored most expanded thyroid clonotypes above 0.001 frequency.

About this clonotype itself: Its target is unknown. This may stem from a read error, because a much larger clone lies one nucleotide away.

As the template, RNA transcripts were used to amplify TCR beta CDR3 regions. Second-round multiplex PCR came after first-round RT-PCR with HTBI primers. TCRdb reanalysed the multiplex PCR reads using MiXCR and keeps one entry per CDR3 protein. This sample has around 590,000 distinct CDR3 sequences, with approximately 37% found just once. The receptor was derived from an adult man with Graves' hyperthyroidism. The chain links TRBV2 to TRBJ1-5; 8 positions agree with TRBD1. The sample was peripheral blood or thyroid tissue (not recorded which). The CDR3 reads CAGAYRGGNQPQHF. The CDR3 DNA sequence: TGTGCCGGCGCGTACAGGGGGGGGAATCAGCCCCAGCATTTT.